These 17 T cell receptor beta chains share one sample of origin, sequenced in a study of T cell responses to AZD1222 COVID-19 vaccine (TCRdb year 2021). The method was the immunoSEQ multiplex PCR assay. Drawn from immuneACCESS, this table holds only the in-frame rearrangements with V and J called that TCRdb kept. Clones are partly lost; checked studies trace under half to an unresolved V gene and leave the rest unexplained. In all, the sample holds 80,000 to 130,000 clones, and roughly 89% of those were seen once. Approximately 3.3% of the sample lies in the top ten. What the time point label conveys for this sample: baseline before first vaccination. The sequenced sample was peripheral blood, obtained on day 0 of AZD1222 vaccination. Every receptor here comes from an adult in good health.

The chain carries TRBV3-1 (or the pseudogene TRBV3-2) and TRBJ2-1; D might be TRBD2 (6 bases). The CDR3 length is 14 residues. Germline V gene sequence: CDR1 LGHDT, CDR2 YNNKEL (reference sequence). V lost 0 bases, J lost 7 bases, and 10 bases lay in between. The CDR3 nucleotides read TGTGCCAGCAGCCAAGACGTCCGGGGGAATGAGCAGTTCTTC. The encoded protein is CASSQDVRGNEQFF.

This chain connects TRBV7-2 to TRBJ1-1; maybe TRBD1 (6 bases). Germline CDR1 and CDR2: SGHTA and FQGNSA. The CDR3 has 15 amino acids. Trimming took off 8 bases at V and 1 base at J, with 17 bases between the two ends. CDR3 region: CASGHPGHQNTEAFF. The CDR3 bases are TGTGCCAGCGGACACCCGGGACACCAGAACACTGAAGCTTTCTTT.

About this clone itself: The sample carries other DNA sequences with the same CDR3. J is TRBJ1-6 and V is TRBV9; TRBD1 aligns across 7 bases. This CDR3 contains 14 residues. J lost 7 bases, V lost 3 bases, and 4 bases had no gene match. Germline loops: CDR1 SGDLS, CDR2 YYNGEE. The CDR3 protein is CASSAGQANSPLHF. CDR3 nucleotides: TGTGCCAGCAGCGCCGGACAGGCCAATTCACCCCTCCACTTT.

The rearrangement uses TRBV11-3 and TRBJ1-2, with a possible D match to TRBD1 (5 bases). V lost 1 base and J lost 2, with 17 bases in between. The germline CDR1 and CDR2 sequences are SGHNT and YENEEA. CDR3 length: 17 residues. The CDR3 here is CASSLGGAQYGNYGYTF. The CDR3 nucleotides are TGTGCCAGCAGCTTAGGTGGGGCTCAATACGGAAACTATGGCTACACCTTC.

This clone has a single count. This chain uses TRBV24-1 with TRBJ2-2; possibly TRBD2 for D (6 bases). This CDR3 is built from 16 residues. Germline V gene data show CDR1 as KGHDR and CDR2 as SFDVKD. Deletions cut 1 base from V and 0 bases from J, with 8 bases between. The CDR3 is CATSDFGGTNTGELFF. The CDR3 coding sequence is TGTGCCACCAGTGATTTCGGGGGAACGAACACCGGGGAGCTGTTTTTT.

This rearrangement joins TRBV12-3 or TRBV12-4 to TRBJ1-5; D is ambiguous. This CDR3 is 13 amino acids long. V was trimmed by 6 bases and J by 3 bases, leaving 9 bases between them. CDR3 sequence reads: CASSWTFNQPQHF. CDR3 nucleotide sequence: TGTGCCAGCAGCTGGACTTTCAATCAGCCCCAGCATTTT.

This chain's CDR3 is CASSVGEAVNTGELFF. In DNA form, the CDR3 reads TGTGCCAGCAGCGTAGGTGAGGCCGTAAACACCGGGGAGCTGTTTTTT. V is TRBV9 and J is TRBJ2-2, with D hard to call. The CDR3 extends over 16 amino acids. Per the germline V gene, CDR1 is SGDLS and CDR2 is YYNGEE. With 0 bases removed from V and 2 bases from J, the gap between germline ends came to 11 bases.

The chain carries TRBV7-9 and TRBJ1-2; maybe TRBD1 (6 bases). Germline CDR1 SEHNR, CDR2 FQNEAQ (reference sequence). This CDR3 contains 16 residues. Trimming left V 4 bases short and J 4 bases short, with 19 bases between. CDR3 sequence (DNA): TGTGCCAGCAGCTCCCCCTTGGGGGCAGCGGGCTATGGCTACACCTTC. It specifies CASSSPLGAAGYGYTF.

The J gene is TRBJ2-2, the V gene TRBV2; D tentatively reads TRBD1 or TRBD2 (5 bases each). The CDR3 sequence is 12 residues long. Deletions cut 6 bases from V and 4 bases from J, with 6 bases between. The germline CDR1 and CDR2 sequences are SNHLY and FYNNEI. Here the CDR3 reads CASRGTTGELFF. CDR3 in DNA: TGTGCCAGCAGGGGGACCACCGGGGAGCTGTTTTTT.

The CDR3 is CSVAARGLGGYTF. The DNA for the CDR3 is TGCAGCGTCGCCGCCCGGGGCCTCGGTGGCTACACCTTC. J is TRBJ1-2 and V is TRBV29-1, with a tentative D call TRBD1 (5 bases). CDR1 is SQVTM, CDR2 ANQGSEA, per germline. The CDR3 has 13 residues. V was cut by 6 bases and J by 7 bases, with 18 bases left in between.

The genes are TRBV5-1 and TRBJ2-3, with a tentative D call TRBD2 (7 bases). The CDR3 sequence is 17 residues long. Trimming took off 4 bases at V and 2 bases at J, with 20 bases between the two ends. Germline lookup yields CDR1 SGHRS and CDR2 YFSETQ. As DNA, the CDR3 is TGCGCCAGCAGCCCACTTTTAGGAGGGGGGGCCACAGATACGCAGTATTTT. Translation: CASSPLLGGGATDTQYF.

This rearrangement joins TRBV6-6 to TRBJ2-1; the D is unclear. The CDR3 is made up of 13 amino acids. The germline gives CDR1 MNHNY, CDR2 SVGAGI (reference sequence). V dropped 0 bases and J dropped 8 bases, with 8 bases sitting between them. The CDR3 region has the DNA TGTGCCAGCAGTTACTCGACCTTTTATGAGCAGTTCTTC. Residues: CASSYSTFYEQFF.

The rearrangement links TRBV14 to TRBJ1-1, with D unclear. The CDR3 length is 13 residues. Trimming left V 1 base short and J 2 bases short, with 5 bases between. Germline-derived CDR1 and CDR2 are SGHDN and FVKESK. CDR3 loop: CASSQGINTEAFF. CDR3 nucleotide sequence: TGTGCCAGCAGCCAAGGGATTAACACTGAAGCTTTCTTT.

This clone was observed a handful of times. This chain joins TRBV24-1 and TRBJ2-2, with no clear D. From germline, CDR1 is KGHDR and CDR2 SFDVKD. The CDR3 length is 12 residues. The germline V and J ends were trimmed by 8 bases and 2 bases, with 5 bases remaining between them. The CDR3 region is CATKSNTGELFF. The DNA of the CDR3 is TGTGCCACCAAGAGCAACACCGGGGAGCTGTTTTTT.

The chain has TRBV9 and TRBJ2-3, with unresolved D. CDR3 length: 14 amino acids. The V end was cut by 4 bases, the J end by 2 bases, with 11 bases between. Germline V gives CDR1 SGDLS, CDR2 YYNGEE. The CDR3 reads CASSYLSFTDTQYF. For the CDR3, the DNA is TGTGCCAGCAGCTACCTCAGTTTCACAGATACGCAGTATTTT.

The chain recombines TRBV6-6 with TRBJ1-3; a weak D match, TRBD1 (5 bases). Germline V CDR1 and CDR2: MNHNY, SVGAGI (reference sequence). Trimming cost V 6 bases and J 2 bases, with 11 bases left between them. The CDR3 sequence is 14 residues long. The CDR3 coding sequence is TGTGCCAGCAGGGCCCAGGGCACTGGAAACACCATATATTTT. Protein product: CASRAQGTGNTIYF.

The gene calls are TRBV7-6 and TRBJ1-5, with D possibly matching TRBD1 (5 bases). CDR1 and CDR2 from the germline V gene are SGHVS and FNYEAQ. CDR3 length equals 15 residues. The germline V and J ends were trimmed by 4 bases and 3 bases, with 13 bases remaining between them. CDR3 sequence: CASSSSWGVNQPQHF. Written as DNA, the CDR3 is TGTGCCAGCAGCTCGTCCTGGGGGGTCAATCAGCCCCAGCATTTT.